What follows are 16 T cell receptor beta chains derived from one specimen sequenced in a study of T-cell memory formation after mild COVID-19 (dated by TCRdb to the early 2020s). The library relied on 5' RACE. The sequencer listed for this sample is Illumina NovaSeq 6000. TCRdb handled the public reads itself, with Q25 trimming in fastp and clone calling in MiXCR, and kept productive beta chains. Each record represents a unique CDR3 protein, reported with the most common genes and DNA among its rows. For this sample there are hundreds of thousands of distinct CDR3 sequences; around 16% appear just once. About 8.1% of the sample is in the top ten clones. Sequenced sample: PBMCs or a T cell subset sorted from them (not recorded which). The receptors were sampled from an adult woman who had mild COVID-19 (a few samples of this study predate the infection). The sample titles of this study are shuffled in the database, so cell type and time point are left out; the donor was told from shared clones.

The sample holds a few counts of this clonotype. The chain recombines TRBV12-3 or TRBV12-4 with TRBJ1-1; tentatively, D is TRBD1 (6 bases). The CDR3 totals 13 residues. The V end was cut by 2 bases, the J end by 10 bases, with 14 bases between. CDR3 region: CASSLPPNRVAFF. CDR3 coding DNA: TGTGCCAGCAGTTTACCACCGAACAGGGTAGCTTTCTTT.

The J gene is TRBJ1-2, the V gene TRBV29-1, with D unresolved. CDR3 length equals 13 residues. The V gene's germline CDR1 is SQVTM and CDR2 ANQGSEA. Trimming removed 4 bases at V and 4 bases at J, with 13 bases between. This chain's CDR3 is CSVVYLMAYGYTF. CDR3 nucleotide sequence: TGCAGCGTTGTATACTTGATGGCCTATGGCTACACCTTC.

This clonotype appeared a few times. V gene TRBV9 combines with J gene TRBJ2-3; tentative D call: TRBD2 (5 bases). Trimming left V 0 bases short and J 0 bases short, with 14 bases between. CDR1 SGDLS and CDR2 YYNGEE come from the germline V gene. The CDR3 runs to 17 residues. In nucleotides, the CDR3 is TGTGCCAGCAGCGTAGGGGCGGGTGCAACTAGCACAGATACGCAGTATTTT. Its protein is CASSVGAGATSTDTQYF.

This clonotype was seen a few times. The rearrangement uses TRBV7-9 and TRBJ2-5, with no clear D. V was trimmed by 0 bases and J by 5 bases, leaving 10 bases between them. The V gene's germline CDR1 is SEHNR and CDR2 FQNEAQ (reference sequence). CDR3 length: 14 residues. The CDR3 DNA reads TGTGCCAGCAGCTTAGCAGCCTCTGGGGAGACCCAGTACTTC. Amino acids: CASSLAASGETQYF.

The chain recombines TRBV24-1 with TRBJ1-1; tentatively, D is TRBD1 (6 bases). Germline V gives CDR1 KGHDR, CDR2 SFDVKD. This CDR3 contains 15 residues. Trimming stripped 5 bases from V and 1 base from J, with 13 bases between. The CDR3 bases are TGTGCCACCAGTGTCTTGGGGGCAGAGAACACTGAAGCTTTCTTT. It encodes CATSVLGAENTEAFF.

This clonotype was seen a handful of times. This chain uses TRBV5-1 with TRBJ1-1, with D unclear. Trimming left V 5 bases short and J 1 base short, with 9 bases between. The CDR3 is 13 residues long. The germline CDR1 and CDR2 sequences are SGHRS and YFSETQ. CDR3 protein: CASRHDQNTEAFF. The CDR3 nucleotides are TGCGCCAGCAGGCATGACCAGAACACTGAAGCTTTCTTT.

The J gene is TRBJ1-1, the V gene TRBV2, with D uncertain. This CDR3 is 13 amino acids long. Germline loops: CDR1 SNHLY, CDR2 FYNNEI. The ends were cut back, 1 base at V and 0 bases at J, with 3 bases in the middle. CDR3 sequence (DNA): TGTGCCAGCAGTGAAGGTTTGAACACTGAAGCTTTCTTT. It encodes CASSEGLNTEAFF.

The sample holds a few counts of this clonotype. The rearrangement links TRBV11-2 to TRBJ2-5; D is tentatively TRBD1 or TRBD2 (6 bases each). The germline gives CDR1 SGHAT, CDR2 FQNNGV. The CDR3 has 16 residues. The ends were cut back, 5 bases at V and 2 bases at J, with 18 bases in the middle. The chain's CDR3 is CASSPFWRGAQETQYF. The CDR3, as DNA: TGTGCCAGCAGCCCCTTTTGGAGGGGGGCTCAAGAGACCCAGTACTTC.

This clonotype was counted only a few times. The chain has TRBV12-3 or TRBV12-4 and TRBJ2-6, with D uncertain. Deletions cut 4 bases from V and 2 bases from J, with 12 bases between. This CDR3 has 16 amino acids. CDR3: CASSSGLAAGANVLTF. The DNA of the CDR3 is TGTGCCAGCAGTTCCGGGCTCGCCGCTGGGGCCAACGTCCTGACTTTC.

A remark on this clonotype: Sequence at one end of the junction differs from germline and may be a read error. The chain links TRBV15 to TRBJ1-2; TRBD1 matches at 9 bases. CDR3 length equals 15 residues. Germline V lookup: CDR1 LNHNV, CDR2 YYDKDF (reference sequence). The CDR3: CATSGDLGQGYGYTF. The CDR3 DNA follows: TGTGCCACCAGCGGAGACCTGGGACAGGGCTATGGCTACACCTTC.

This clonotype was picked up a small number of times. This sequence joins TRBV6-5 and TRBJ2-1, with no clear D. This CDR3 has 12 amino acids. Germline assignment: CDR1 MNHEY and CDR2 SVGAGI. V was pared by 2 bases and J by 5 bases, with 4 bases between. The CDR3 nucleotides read TGTGCCAGCAGTTACGACAACAATGAGCAGTTCTTC. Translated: CASSYDNNEQFF.

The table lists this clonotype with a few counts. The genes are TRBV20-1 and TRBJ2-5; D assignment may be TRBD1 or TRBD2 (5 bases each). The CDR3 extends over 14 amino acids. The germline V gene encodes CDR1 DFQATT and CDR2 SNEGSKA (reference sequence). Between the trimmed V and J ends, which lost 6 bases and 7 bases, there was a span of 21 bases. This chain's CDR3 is CSADRDRSSGTQYF. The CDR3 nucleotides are TGCAGTGCGGACCGGGACCGGTCAAGCGGGACCCAGTACTTC.

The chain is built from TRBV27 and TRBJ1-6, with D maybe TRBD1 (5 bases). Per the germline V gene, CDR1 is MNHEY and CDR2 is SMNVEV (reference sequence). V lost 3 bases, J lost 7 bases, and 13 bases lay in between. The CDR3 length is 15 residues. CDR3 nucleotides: TGTGCCAGCAGTTTCCGGGACTCCGGGAATTCACCCCTCCACTTT. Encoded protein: CASSFRDSGNSPLHF.

CDR3 DNA sequence: TGCGCCAGCAGCCAAGCGTTGGGGAGGGGGTCCTCGGGGACTGAAGCTTTCTTT. Its protein is CASSQALGRGSSGTEAFF. This sequence joins TRBV5-1 and TRBJ1-1, with a tentative D call TRBD1 (6 bases). This CDR3 is built from 18 residues. From germline, CDR1 is SGHRS and CDR2 YFSETQ. V shed 4 bases and J shed 5 bases, with 27 bases lying between them.

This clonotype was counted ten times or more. The CDR3 loop reads CSARATSGGALQFF. DNA of the CDR3: TGCAGTGCTAGAGCCACTAGCGGGGGGGCATTGCAGTTCTTC. This chain links TRBV20-1 with TRBJ2-1; 13 nucleotides align to TRBD2. Trimming took 1 base from V and 12 from J; bases not matched to a gene: 6. The germline V gene encodes CDR1 DFQATT and CDR2 SNEGSKA (reference sequence). The CDR3 is 14 residues long.

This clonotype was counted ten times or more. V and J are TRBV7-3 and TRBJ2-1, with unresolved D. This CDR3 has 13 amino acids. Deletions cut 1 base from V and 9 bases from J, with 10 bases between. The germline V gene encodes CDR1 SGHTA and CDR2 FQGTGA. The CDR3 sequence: CASSLKHTGEQFF. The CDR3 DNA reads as TGTGCCAGCAGCTTAAAACACACGGGTGAGCAGTTCTTC.